This TCR beta chain was identified during a study of Graves' ophthalmopathy and Graves' hyperthyroidism. RNA transcripts yielded amplified TCR beta CDR3 regions. After a first-round RT-PCR with HTBI primers, a second-round multiplex PCR was run. TCRdb re-derived calls from the multiplex PCR reads in MiXCR, one entry per CDR3 protein. The sample lists 1 million to 1.3 million distinct CDR3 sequences, roughly two fifths seen once, with 11% in the top ten. About this clonotype: A much bigger clone sits one base away, suggesting this may be a read error.

Germline CDR1 reads SGHNT; CDR2 reads YYREEE (reference sequence). There are 16 residues in the CDR3. J was trimmed by 13 bases and V by 5 bases; bases with no gene match: 21. The rearrangement uses TRBV5-4 and TRBJ1-2; 9 bases are shared with TRBD1. Sequencing was carried out using peripheral blood or thyroid tissue (not recorded which). The TCR was taken from an adult man with Graves' hyperthyroidism. The CDR3 bases are TGTGCCAGCAGGTTATCGCCTTTGGGACAGGGACCCGCGATCACCTTC. Translating it yields CASRLSPLGQGPAITF.